This T cell receptor beta chain was captured by sequencing in a study of T cell responses to AZD1222 COVID-19 vaccine. Study observations and caveats: Two AZD1222 administrations were followed by greater Spike-specific TCR breadth and depth. Only a handful of people who got AZD1222 tested seropositive at baseline. After the peak T cell response, and only then, were repertoires sampled.

TCRdb's table, derived via immunoSEQ multiplex PCR, lists solely in-frame clones and lacks some. The table shows some 98,000 clones, with about nine tenths occurring only once. CDR1 and CDR2 (germline): SGHRS, YFSETQ. The CDR3 sequence is 15 residues long. The ends were cut back, 4 bases at V and 5 bases at J, with 18 bases in the middle. This clone occurred a few times. Its antigen remains unknown. The material sequenced was peripheral blood, taken 28 days after the second AZD1222 dose. The TCR was taken from an adult who received the AZD1222 COVID-19 vaccine. V usage is TRBV5-1 and J usage is TRBJ1-1; D is unclear. The CDR3 coding sequence is TGCGCCAGCAGCGGAGGCACGAGTGAGGGAACTGAAGCTTTCTTT. This codes for CASSGGTSEGTEAFF.